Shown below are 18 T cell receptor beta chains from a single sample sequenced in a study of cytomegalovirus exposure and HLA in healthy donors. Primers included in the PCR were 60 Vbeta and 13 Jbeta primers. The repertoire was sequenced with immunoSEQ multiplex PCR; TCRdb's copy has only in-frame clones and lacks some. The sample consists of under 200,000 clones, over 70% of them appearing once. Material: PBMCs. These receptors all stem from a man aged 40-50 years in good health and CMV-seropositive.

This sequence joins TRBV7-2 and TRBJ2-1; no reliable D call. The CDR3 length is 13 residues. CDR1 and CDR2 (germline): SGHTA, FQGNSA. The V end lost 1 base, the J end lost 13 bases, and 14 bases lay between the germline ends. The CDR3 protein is CASSLGTGSAQFF. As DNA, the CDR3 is TGTGCCAGCAGCTTAGGAACGGGTTCGGCACAGTTCTTC. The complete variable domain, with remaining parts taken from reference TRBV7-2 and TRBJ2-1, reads GAGVSQSPSNKVTEKGKDVELRCDPISGHTALYWYRQSLGQGLEFLIYFQGNSAPDKSGLPSDRFSAERTGGSVSTLTIQRTQQEDSAVYLCASSLGTGSAQFFGPGTRLTVL.

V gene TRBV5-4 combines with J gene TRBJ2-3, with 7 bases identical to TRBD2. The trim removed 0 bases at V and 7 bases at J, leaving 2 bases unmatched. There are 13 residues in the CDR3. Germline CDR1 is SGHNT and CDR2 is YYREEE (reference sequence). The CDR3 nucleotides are TGTGCCAGCAGCTTGGAGGGAGGGAATACGCAGTATTTT. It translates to CASSLEGGNTQYF. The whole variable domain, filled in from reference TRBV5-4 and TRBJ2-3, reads ETGVTQSPTHLIKTRGQQVTLRCSSQSGHNTVSWYQQALGQGPQFIFQYYREEENGRGNFPPRFSGLQFPNYSSELNVNALELDDSALYLCASSLEGGNTQYFGPGTRLTVL.

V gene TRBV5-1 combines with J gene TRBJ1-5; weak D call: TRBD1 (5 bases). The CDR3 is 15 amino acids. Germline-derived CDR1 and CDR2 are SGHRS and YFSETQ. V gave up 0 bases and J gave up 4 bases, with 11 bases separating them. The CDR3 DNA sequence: TGCGCCAGCAGCTTGGCAGGGATCGGTAATCAGCCCCAGCATTTT. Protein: CASSLAGIGNQPQHF.

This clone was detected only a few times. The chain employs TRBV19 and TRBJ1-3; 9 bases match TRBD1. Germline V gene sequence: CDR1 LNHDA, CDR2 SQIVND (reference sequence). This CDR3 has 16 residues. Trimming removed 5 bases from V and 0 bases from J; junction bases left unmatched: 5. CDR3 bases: TGTGCCAGTAGTGCGGACAGGGGCCCCTCTGGAAACACCATATATTTT. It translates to CASSADRGPSGNTIYF.

The CDR3 region has the DNA TGTGCCAGCAGCCAACGGACCACAGGAGAAAAACTGTTTTTT. As protein: CASSQRTTGEKLFF. V is TRBV14 and J is TRBJ1-4, with TRBD1 as a possible D gene (5 bases). CDR3 length: 14 residues. Germline CDR1 is SGHDN and CDR2 is FVKESK. V lost 2 bases and J 8 bases, leaving 12 bases between the germline ends.

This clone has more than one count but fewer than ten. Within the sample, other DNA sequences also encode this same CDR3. CDR3 coding DNA: TGTGCCAGCAGCCAAGCCACAGGGGGCTTCTATGGCTACACCTTC. Protein product: CASSQATGGFYGYTF. The V and J genes are TRBV14 and TRBJ1-2, with 9 positions matching TRBD1. CDR1 and CDR2 from the germline V gene are SGHDN and FVKESK. The trim removed 1 base at V and 4 bases at J, leaving 4 bases unmatched. This CDR3 is built from 15 residues.

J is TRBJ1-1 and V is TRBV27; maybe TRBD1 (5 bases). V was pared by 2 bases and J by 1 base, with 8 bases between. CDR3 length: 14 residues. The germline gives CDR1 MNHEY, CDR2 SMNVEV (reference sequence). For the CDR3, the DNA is TGTGCCAGCAGTTTAGTCGGGGGGAACACTGAAGCTTTCTTT. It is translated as CASSLVGGNTEAFF.

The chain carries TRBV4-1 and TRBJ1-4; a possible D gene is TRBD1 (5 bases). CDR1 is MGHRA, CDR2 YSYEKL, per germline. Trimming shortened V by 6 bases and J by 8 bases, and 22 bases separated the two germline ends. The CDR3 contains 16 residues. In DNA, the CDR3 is TGCGCCAGCAGTCAATCCGGCGGGGCGCGCGGAGAAAAACTGTTTTTT. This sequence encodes CASSQSGGARGEKLFF.

The CDR3 DNA sequence: TGTGCCAGCAGCGTACCGGGACAGGGGAGCTACGAGCAGTACTTC. Protein: CASSVPGQGSYEQYF. V and J are TRBV13 and TRBJ2-7, with TRBD1 identical over 10 bases. V lost 5 bases and J lost 3; bases outside the gene matches: 7. CDR3 size: 15 residues. Germline V gene sequence: CDR1 PRHDT, CDR2 FYEKMQ (reference sequence).

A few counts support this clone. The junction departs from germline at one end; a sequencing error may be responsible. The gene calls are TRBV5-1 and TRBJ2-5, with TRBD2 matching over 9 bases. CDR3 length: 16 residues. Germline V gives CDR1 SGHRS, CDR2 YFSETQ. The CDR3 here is CASTLSGTSGQETQYF. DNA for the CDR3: TGCGCCAGCACCTTGAGCGGAACTAGCGGGCAAGAGACCCAGTACTTC.

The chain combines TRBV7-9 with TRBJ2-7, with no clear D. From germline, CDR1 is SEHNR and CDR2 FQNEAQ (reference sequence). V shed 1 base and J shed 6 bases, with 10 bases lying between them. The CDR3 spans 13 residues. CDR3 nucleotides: TGTGCCAGCAGCTTAGATGAGGTAGCCGAGCAGTACTTC. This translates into CASSLDEVAEQYF.

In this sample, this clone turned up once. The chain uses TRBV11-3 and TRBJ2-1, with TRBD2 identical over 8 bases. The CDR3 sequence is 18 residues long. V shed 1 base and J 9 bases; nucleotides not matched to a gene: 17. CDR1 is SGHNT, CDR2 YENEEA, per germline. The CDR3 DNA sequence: TGTGCCAGCAGCTTAGCCCCACCGACTAGCGCCCTGGGAGGTGAGCAGTTCTTC. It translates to CASSLAPPTSALGGEQFF.

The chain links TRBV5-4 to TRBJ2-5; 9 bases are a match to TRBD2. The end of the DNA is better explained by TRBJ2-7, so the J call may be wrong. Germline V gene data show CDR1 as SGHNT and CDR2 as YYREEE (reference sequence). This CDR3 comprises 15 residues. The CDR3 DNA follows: TGTGCCAGCAGCTCGGGGGGTAGCGGGAGTTACGAGCAGTACTTC. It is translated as CASSSGGSGSYEQYF.

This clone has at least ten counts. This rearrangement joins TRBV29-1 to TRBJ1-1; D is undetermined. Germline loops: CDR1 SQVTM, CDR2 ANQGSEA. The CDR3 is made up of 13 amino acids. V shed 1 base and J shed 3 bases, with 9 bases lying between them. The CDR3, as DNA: TGCAGCGTTGAAGGGACTCGGGACACTGAAGCTTTCTTT. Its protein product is CSVEGTRDTEAFF.

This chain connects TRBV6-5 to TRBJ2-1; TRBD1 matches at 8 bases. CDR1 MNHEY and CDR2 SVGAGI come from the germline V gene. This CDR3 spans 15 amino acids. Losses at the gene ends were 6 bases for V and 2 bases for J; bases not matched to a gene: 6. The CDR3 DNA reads TGTGCCAGCAGCCGTACAGGGGGGACCTACAATGAGCAGTTCTTC. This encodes CASSRTGGTYNEQFF.

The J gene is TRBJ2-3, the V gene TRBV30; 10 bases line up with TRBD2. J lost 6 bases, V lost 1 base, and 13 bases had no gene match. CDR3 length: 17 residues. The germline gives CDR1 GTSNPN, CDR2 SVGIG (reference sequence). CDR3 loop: CAWSASRTSGLRDTQYF. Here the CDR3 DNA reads TGTGCCTGGAGTGCCAGTCGGACTAGCGGATTGAGGGATACGCAGTATTTT.

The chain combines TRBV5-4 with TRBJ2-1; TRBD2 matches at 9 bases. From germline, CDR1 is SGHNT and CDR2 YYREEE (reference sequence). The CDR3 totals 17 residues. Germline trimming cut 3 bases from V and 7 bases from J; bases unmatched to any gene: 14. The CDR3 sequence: CASSSNSGRGGMNEQFF. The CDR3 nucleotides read TGTGCCAGCAGCTCAAATAGCGGGAGAGGTGGAATGAATGAGCAGTTCTTC.

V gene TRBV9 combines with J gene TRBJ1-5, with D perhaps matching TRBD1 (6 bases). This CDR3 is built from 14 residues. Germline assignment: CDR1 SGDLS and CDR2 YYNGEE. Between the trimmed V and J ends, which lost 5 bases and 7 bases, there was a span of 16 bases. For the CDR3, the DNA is TGTGCCAGCAGTGGGGGACAAAGCGGACAGCCCCAGCATTTT. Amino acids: CASSGGQSGQPQHF.